This entry is about one T cell receptor (beta chain). This clonotype has a handful of counts. The antigen it recognizes is unknown. No base quality values were provided; no much bigger clone lies one nucleotide off. Set within a cohort of healthcare workers in London, UK, this nested case-control study involved weekly PCR testing of nasopharyngeal swabs along with blood sampling. Healthcare workers were recruited during the week of the UK lockdown, between 23 and 31 March 2020, and followed weekly for up to 16 weeks. The record originates from a study of early T cells in non-severe SARS-CoV-2 infection (dated by TCRdb to the early 2020s). Regarding the research as a whole: Because TCR sequencing relied on bulk RNA taken from unsorted whole blood, pairing of alpha and beta chains was not possible. What the research found in general, with its limitations: VDJdb matching was skewed toward anti-spike CD8 responses, so virus-specific expansions were likely underestimated and private and CD4 specificities were missed.

Receptors were amplified or captured by 5' RACE. Sequencer: NextSeq 500. The TCR library protocol attached unique molecular identifiers to individual cDNA molecules to correct for sequencing error and PCR bias. Sequencing covered both TCR alpha and beta chains, and within each sample the abundances of alpha and beta sequences were tightly co-correlated. The published analysis was carried out like this. Decombinator V4 was used to perform V gene, J gene and CDR3 annotation of TCR sequences. TCRs were defined as expanded if a significant change between any two time points was detected under a Poisson model with p below 0.0001. TCR abundances were normalised to the total number of TCRs sequenced per sample and expressed as counts per million. MAIT TCRs were defined by TRAV1-2 paired with TRAJ12, TRAJ20 or TRAJ33, and iNKT TCRs by TRAV10 paired with TRAJ18. VDJdb, accessed 1 November 2021, was searched for CMV, EBV and SARS-CoV-2 annotated TCRs, excluding TCRs annotated for multiple antigens. The public reads were reanalyzed by TCRdb: fastp trimming at Q25, MiXCR alignment, in-frame beta chains only. One record per CDR3 amino acid sequence lists the most common genes and DNA. The V and J calls were not made by the authors but by TCRdb's processing. A total of about 120,000 distinct CDR3 sequences appear in this sample, about 12% of them only once. Of the sample, 3% to 4.5% is held by the ten largest clones.

The cysteine opens and the phenylalanine closes a CDR3 of 13 amino acids. The read is trimmed to its CDR3 DNA, 39 bases read in frame from base 1. CDR1 and CDR2 (KGHSH, LQKENI) derive from the germline V gene. V is shortened by 3 bases, J by 1 base, and the region joining them spans 6 bases. This TCR came from an adult who was a healthcare worker with PCR-confirmed SARS-CoV-2 infection or an uninfected control (not recorded which). The chain is assembled from TRBV18 and TRBJ1-1, with the D gene call left open. The specimen comprised whole blood, sampled at baseline. Read as DNA, the sequence is TGTGCCAGCTCACCGTTAGAGAACACTGAAGCTTTCTTT. The encoded protein is CASSPLENTEAFF.